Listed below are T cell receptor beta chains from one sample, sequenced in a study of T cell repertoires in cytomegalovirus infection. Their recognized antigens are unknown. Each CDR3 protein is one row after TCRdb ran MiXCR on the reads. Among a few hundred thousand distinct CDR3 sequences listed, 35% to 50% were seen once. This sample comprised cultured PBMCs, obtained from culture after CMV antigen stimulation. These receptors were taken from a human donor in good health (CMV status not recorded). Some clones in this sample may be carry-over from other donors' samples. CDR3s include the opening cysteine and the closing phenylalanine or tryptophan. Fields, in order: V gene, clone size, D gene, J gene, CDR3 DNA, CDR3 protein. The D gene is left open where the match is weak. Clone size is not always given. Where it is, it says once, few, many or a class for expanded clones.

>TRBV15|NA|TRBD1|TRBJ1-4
TGTGCCACCAGCATTCGGACAGGACGAATTGAAAAACTGTTTTTT
CATSIRTGRIEKLFF
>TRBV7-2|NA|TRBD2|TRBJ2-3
TGTGCCAGCAGCAACCCGGGGGGGTTCACAGATACGCAGTATTTT
CASSNPGGFTDTQYF
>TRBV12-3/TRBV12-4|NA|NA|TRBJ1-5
TGTGCCAGCAGCAATGACATGCATCAGCCCCAGCATTTT
CASSNDMHQPQHF
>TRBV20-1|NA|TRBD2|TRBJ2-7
TGCAGTGCTAGAGATGTGGGTAGCGGGAACTACGAGCAGTACTTC
CSARDVGSGNYEQYF
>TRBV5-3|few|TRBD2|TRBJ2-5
TGTGCCAGCAGCCCTCGACTAGCGGAGACCCAGTACTTC
CASSPRLAETQYF
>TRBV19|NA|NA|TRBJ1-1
TGTGCCAGTAGTATGTACCCACCCAGCCTGGGCACTGAAGCTTTCTTT
CASSMYPPSLGTEAFF
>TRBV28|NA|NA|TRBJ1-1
TGTGCCGTCAATTGGGGCGTCGGGGCCACTGAAGCTTTCTTT
CAVNWGVGATEAFF
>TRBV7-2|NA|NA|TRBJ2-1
TGTGCCAGCAGCTTAGCGCCTAGACGGTACAATGAGCAGTTCTTC
CASSLAPRRYNEQFF
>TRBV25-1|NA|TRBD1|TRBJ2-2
TGTGCCAGCAGTGATCACAGGGGTGGGGCAACAGGAGGGGAGCTGTTTTTT
CASSDHRGGATGGELFF
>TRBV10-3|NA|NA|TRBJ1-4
TGTGCCATCAGTGATAGGACAAGTTTTGAAAAACTGTTTTTT
CAISDRTSFEKLFF
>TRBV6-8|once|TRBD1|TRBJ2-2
TGTGCCAGCAGTCAACAGGGGGCCGGGGAGCTGTTTTTT
CASSQQGAGELFF
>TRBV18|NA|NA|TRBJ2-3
TGTGCCAGCTCACCATTCGGGGGGCCCAGCACAGATACGCAGTATTTT
CASSPFGGPSTDTQYF
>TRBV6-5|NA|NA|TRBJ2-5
TGTGCCAGCGGGTACCAAGAGACCCAGTACTTC
CASGYQETQYF
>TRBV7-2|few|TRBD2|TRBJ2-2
TGTGCCAGCAAGACTAGCGGGATTTCCGGGGAGCTGTTTTTT
CASKTSGISGELFF
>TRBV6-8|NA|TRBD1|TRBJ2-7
TGTGCCAGCAGCCGCCCCGGGACAGTCCTCTACGAGCAGTACTTC
CASSRPGTVLYEQYF
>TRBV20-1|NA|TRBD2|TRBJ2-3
TGCAGTGCTAAGTTGAGTCAAGCACTAGCGGGAGGGCCCCCAGATACGCAGTATTTT
CSAKLSQALAGGPPDTQYF
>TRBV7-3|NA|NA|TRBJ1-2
TGTGCCAGCAGCTTACTTATACCTAAAGGAGACTATGGCTACACCTTC
CASSLLIPKGDYGYTF
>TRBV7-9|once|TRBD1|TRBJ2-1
TGTGCCAGCAGCGCAAGCGGGACAGGGCTATACAATGAGCAGTTCTTC
CASSASGTGLYNEQFF
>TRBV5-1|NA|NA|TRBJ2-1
TGCGCCAGCAGCATCGACCCTACAGGGCTCTACAATGAGCAGTTCTTC
CASSIDPTGLYNEQFF
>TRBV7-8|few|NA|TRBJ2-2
TGTGCCAGCAGCTCCATCAGGGTAAACGGGGAGCTGTTTTTT
CASSSIRVNGELFF
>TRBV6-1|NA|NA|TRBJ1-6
TGTGCCAGCAGTGAAACTGGCAGAGGAGTACGGAGCTCCTATAATTCACCCCTCCACTTT
CASSETGRGVRSSYNSPLHF
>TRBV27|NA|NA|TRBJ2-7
TGTGCCATTAGGGACACTCTCTCCTACGAGCAGTACTTC
CAIRDTLSYEQYF
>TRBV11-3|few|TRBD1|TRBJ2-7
TGTGCCAGCAGCCCGGACAGGGAGTCCTACGAGCAGTACTTC
CASSPDRESYEQYF
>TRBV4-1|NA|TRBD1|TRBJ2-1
TGCGCCAGCAGCCAAGTGCTGACAGGGGGCTACAATGAGCAGTTCTTC
CASSQVLTGGYNEQFF
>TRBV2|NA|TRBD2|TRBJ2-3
TGTGCCAGCAGTGAAGCCTGGGGACTAGCGGGGGGGCGAGGAGATACGCAGTATTTT
CASSEAWGLAGGRGDTQYF
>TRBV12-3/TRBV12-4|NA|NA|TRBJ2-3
TGTGCCAGCAGACGTTCGGGCACAGATACGCAGTATTTT
CASRRSGTDTQYF
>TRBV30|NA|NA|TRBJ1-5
TGTGCCTGGAGCGACCAGGGGAGCAATCAGCCCCAGCATTTT
CAWSDQGSNQPQHF
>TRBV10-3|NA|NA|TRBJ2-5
TGTGCCAACGCCCAGGATGGGGAGACCCAGTACTTC
CANAQDGETQYF
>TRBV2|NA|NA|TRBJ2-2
TGTGCCAGCAGCGGGGTGGGGACATCGAACACCGGGGAGCTGTTTTTT
CASSGVGTSNTGELFF
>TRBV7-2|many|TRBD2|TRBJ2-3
TGTGCCAGCAGCATGACTAGCGCAGATACGCAGTATTTT
CASSMTSADTQYF
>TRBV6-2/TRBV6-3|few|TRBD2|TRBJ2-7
TGTGCCAGCAGCTGGAATACTAGCGGGAGAGATAGCGAGCAGTACTTC
CASSWNTSGRDSEQYF
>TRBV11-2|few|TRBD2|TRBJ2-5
TGTGCCAGCAGCCGCGAGGGGACTAGCGAGGAGACCCAGTACTTC
CASSREGTSEETQYF
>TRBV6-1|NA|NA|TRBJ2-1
TGTGCCAGCAGTGAATCTATAGCGGCGTCCTACAATGAGCAGTTCTTC
CASSESIAASYNEQFF
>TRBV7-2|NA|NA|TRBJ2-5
TGTGCCAGCAGCCCCAGGGTAGTAGAGACCCAGTACTTC
CASSPRVVETQYF
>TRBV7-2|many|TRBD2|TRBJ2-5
TGTGCCAGCAGCTTATCTTCCTCGGGCGGGGGGGCCCAAGAGACCCAGTACTTC
CASSLSSSGGGAQETQYF
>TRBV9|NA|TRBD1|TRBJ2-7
TGTGCCAGCAGCCCAGAGGACAGGTTCTACGAGCAGTACTTC
CASSPEDRFYEQYF
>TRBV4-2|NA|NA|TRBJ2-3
TGTGCCAGCAGCCAAGAGTGGCAACTCACAGATACGCAGTATTTT
CASSQEWQLTDTQYF